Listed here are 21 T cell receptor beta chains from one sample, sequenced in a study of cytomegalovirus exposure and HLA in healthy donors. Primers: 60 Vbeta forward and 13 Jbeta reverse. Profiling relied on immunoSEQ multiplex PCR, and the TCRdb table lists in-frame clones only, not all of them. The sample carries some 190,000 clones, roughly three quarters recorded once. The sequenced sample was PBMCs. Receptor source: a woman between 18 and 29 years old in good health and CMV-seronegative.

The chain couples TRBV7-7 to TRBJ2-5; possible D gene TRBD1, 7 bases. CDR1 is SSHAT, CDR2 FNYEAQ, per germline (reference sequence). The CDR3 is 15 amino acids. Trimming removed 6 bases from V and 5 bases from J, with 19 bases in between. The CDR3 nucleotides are TGTGCCAGCAGATCCAAACAGGGGAGGCGGGAGACCCAGTACTTC. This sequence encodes CASRSKQGRRETQYF.

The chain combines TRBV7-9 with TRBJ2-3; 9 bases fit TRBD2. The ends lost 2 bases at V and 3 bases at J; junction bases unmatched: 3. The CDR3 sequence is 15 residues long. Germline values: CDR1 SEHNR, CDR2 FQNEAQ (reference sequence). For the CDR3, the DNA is TGTGCCAGCAGCTTAAAGGCGGGAGGGACAGATACGCAGTATTTT. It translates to CASSLKAGGTDTQYF.

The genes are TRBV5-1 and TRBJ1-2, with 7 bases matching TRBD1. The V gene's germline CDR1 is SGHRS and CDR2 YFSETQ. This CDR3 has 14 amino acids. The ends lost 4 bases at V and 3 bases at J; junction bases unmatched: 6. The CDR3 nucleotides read TGCGCCAGCAGCCCCCGGACAGGCTACTATGGCTACACCTTC. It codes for CASSPRTGYYGYTF.

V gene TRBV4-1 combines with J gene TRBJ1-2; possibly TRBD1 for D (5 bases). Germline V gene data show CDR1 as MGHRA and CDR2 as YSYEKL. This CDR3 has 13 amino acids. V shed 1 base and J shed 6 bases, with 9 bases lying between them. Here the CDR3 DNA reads TGCGCCAGCAGCCAAGTGGCGGGGGATGGCTACACCTTC. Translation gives CASSQVAGDGYTF.

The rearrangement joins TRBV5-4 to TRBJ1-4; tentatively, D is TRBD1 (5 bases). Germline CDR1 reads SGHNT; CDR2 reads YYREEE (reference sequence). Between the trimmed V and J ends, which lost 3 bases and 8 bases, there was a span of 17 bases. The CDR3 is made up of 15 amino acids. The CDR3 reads CASSSGGPGGEKLFF. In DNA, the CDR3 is TGTGCCAGCAGCTCCGGAGGGCCCGGGGGGGAAAAACTGTTTTTT.

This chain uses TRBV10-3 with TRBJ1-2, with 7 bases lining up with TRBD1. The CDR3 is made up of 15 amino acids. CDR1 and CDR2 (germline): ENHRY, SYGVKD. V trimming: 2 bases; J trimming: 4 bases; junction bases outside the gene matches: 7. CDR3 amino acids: CAISELTGTVYGYTF. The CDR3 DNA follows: TGTGCCATCAGTGAGCTTACCGGGACAGTCTATGGCTACACCTTC.

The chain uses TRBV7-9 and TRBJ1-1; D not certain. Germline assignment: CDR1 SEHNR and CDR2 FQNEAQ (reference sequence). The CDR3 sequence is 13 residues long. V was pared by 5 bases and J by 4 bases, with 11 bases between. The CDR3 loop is CASSHLGSTEAFF. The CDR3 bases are TGTGCCAGCAGCCACTTAGGGAGCACTGAAGCTTTCTTT.

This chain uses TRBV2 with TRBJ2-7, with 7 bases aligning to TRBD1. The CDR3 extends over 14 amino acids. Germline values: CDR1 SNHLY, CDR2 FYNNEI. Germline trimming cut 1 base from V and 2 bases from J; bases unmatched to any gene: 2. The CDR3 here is CASSEGTGAYEQYF. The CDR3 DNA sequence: TGTGCCAGCAGTGAAGGGACAGGCGCCTACGAGCAGTACTTC.

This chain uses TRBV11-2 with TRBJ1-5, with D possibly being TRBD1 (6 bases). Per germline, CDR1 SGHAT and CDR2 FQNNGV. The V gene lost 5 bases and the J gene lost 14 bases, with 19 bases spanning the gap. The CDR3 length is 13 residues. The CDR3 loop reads CASSPGGGSPEHF. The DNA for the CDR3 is TGTGCCAGCAGCCCTGGGGGGGGCTCACCGGAGCATTTT.

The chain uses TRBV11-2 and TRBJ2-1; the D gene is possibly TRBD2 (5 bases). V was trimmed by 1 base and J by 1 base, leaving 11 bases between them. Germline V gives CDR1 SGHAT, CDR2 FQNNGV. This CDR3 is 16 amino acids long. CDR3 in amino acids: CASSLVSRRSYNEQFF. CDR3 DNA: TGTGCCAGCAGCTTAGTTTCCAGGAGGTCCTACAATGAGCAGTTCTTC.

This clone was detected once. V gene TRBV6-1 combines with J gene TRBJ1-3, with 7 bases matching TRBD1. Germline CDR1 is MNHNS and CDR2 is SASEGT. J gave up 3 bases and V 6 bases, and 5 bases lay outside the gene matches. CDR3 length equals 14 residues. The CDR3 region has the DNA TGTGCCAGCAGCTTGGACAGGTTTGGAAACACCATATATTTT. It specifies CASSLDRFGNTIYF.

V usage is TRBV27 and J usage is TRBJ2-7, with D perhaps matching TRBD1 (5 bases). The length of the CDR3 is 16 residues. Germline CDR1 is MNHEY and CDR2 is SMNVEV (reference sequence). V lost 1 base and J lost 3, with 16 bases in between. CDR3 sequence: CASSLYGPPTDYEQYF. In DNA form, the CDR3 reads TGTGCCAGCAGTTTATATGGACCTCCGACAGACTACGAGCAGTACTTC.

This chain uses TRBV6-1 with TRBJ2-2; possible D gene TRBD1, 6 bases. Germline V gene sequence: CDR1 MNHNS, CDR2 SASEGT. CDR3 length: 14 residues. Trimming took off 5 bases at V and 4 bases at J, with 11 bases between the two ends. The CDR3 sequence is CASSHRDGTGELFF. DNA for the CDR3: TGTGCCAGCAGTCACAGGGACGGCACCGGGGAGCTGTTTTTT.

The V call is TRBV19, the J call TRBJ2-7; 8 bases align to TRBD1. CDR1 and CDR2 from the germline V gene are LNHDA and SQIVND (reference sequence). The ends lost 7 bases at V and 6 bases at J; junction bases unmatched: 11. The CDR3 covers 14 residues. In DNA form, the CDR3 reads TGTGCCAGTACCTGGACAGGGACGTCCCGCGAGCAGTACTTC. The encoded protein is CASTWTGTSREQYF.

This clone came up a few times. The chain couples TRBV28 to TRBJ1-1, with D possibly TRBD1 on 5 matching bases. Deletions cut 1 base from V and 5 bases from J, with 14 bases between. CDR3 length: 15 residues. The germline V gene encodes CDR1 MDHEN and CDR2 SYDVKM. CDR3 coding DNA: TGTGCCAGCAGTTTATCGCCAGGGAGGGGTACTGAAGCTTTCTTT. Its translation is CASSLSPGRGTEAFF. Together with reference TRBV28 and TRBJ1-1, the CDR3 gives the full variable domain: DVKVTQSSRYLVKRTGEKVFLECVQDMDHENMFWYRQDPGLGLRLIYFSYDVKMKEKGDIPEGYSVSREKKERFSLILESASTNQTSMYLCASSLSPGRGTEAFFGQGTRLTVV.

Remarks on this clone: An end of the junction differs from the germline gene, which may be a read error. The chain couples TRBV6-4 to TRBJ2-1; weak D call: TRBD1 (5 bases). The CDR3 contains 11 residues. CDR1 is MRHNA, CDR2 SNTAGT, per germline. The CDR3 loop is CASRHPDRQLF. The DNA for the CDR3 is TGTGCCAGCAGGCATCCCGACCGACAGCTCTTC.

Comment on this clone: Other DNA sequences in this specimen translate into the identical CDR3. The CDR3 nucleotides read TGTGCCAGCAACAATCGACCGGGACAGCTGCATTCACCCCTCCACTTT. The encoded protein is CASNNRPGQLHSPLHF. The gene calls are TRBV27 and TRBJ1-6, with 7 bases fitting TRBD1. The V gene's germline CDR1 is MNHEY and CDR2 SMNVEV (reference sequence). The J segment lost 8 bases and the V segment lost 7 bases, leaving 14 bases of the junction unmatched. The CDR3 extends over 16 amino acids.

CDR3 loop: CSARERETQYF. CDR3 DNA sequence: TGCAGTGCTAGAGAGCGAGAGACCCAGTACTTC. The chain has TRBV20-1 and TRBJ2-5, with D hard to call. CDR1 is DFQATT, CDR2 SNEGSKA, per germline (reference sequence). This CDR3 has 11 residues. V was trimmed by 0 bases and J by 4 bases, leaving 3 bases between them.

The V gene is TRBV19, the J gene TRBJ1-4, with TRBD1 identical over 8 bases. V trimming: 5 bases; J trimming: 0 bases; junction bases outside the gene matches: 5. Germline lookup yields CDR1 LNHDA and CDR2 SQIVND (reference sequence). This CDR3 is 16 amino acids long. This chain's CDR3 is CASSALQGATNEKLFF. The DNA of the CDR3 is TGTGCCAGTAGTGCCTTACAGGGGGCAACTAATGAAAAACTGTTTTTT.

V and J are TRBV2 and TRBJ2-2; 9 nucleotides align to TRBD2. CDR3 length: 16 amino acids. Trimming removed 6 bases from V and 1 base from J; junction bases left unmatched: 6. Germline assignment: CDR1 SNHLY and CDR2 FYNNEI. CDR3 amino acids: CASSGVAGENTGELFF. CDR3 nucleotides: TGTGCCAGCAGCGGCGTAGCGGGGGAGAACACCGGGGAGCTGTTTTTT.

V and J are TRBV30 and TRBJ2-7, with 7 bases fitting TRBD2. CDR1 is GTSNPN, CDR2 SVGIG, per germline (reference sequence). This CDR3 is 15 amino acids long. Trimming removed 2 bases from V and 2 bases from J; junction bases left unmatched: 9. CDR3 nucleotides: TGTGCCTGGAGTATAACGGGAGGACGACCCTACGAGCAGTACTTC. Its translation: CAWSITGGRPYEQYF.